This TCR beta chain was retrieved from a study of blood T cell repertoires in COVID-19. Participants were aged about 18 to 90 years, lived in 24 US areas, and enrolled virtually. The CDR3 covers 17 residues. Per the germline V gene, CDR1 is KGHSH and CDR2 is LQKENI. V was clipped by 2 bases and J by 2 bases, with 16 bases between them. TCRdb's table, derived via immunoSEQ multiplex PCR, lists solely in-frame clones and lacks some. The data show 300,000 to 400,000 clones, around 87% seen once. This chain links TRBV18 with TRBJ1-3; TRBD1 might be the D (6 bases). The receptor was isolated from a woman aged 25-40 years with acute COVID-19. The sample was PBMCs or T cells enriched from blood (not recorded which). The CDR3 region is CASSPAGGGLPGNTIYF. In nucleotides, the CDR3 is TGTGCCAGCTCACCAGCGGGCGGGGGCCTACCTGGAAACACCATATATTTT.